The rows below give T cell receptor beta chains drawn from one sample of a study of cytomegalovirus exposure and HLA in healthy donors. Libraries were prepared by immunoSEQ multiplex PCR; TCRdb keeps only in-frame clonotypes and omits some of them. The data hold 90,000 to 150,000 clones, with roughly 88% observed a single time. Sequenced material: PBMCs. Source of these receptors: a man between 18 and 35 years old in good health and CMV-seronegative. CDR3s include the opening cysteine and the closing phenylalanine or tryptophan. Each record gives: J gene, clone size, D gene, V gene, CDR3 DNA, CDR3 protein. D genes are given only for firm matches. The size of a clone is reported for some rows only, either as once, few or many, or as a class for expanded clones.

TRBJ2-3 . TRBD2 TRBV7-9 TGTGCCAGCAGCGCGGGACTAGCGGGAGCTAGCACAGATACGCAGTATTTT CASSAGLAGASTDTQYF
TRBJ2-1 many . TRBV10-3 TGTGCCATCAGTGTTCGGGACATCTCTTACAATGAGCAGTTCTTC CAISVRDISYNEQFF
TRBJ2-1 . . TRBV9 TGTGCCAGCAGCCCTAGACCCCAGCGGAGCTACAATGAGCAGTTCTTC CASSPRPQRSYNEQFF
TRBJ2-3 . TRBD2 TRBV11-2 TGTGCCAGCAGCTCTCTAGCGGGGGGCAGCACAGATACGCAGTATTTT CASSSLAGGSTDTQYF
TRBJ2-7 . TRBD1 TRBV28 TGTGCCAGCAGTCTCCGGGACAGGGTTCCTCTCGAGCAGTACTTC CASSLRDRVPLEQYF
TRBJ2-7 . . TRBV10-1 TGCGCCAGCAGTGAGTCGCCTGGCAGCGAGCAGTACTTC CASSESPGSEQYF
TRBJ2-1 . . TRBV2 TGTGCCAGCAATGTTACACCCTACAATGAGCAGTTCTTC CASNVTPYNEQFF
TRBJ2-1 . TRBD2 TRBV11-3 TGTGCCAGCAGCATAACTAGCGGGAGGGGTGATGAGCAGTTCTTC CASSITSGRGDEQFF
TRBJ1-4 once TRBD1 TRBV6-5 TGTGCCAGCAGTCTGGGACAGTTAAATGAAAAACTGTTTTTT CASSLGQLNEKLFF
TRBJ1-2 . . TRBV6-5 TGTGCCAGCAGTTACCAATTCGACAGGCCGTATGGCTACACCTTC CASSYQFDRPYGYTF
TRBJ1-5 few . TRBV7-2 TGTGCCAGCAGCCTCCAGGGAAGCAATCAGCCCCAGCATTTT CASSLQGSNQPQHF
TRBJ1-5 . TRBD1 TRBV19 TGTGCCAGTAGTAGGAACCGGGACAGCTATTATAGCAATCAGCCCCAGCATTTT CASSRNRDSYYSNQPQHF
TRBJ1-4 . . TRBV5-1 TGCGCCAGCAGCTTGACACCCGCAACTAATGAAAAACTGTTTTTT CASSLTPATNEKLFF
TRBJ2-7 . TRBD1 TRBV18 TGTGCCAGCTCACTAAACGTGCGGGACAGGGCGGCCCACGAGCAGTACTTC CASSLNVRDRAAHEQYF
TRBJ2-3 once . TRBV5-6 TGTGCCAGCAGCTTGGCCGGGGCAGATACGCAGTATTTT CASSLAGADTQYF
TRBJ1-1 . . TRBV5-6 TGTGCCAGCAGCTTTCTCGGGACTGAGGTCACTGAAGCTTTCTTT CASSFLGTEVTEAFF
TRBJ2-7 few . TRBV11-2 TGTGCCAGCAGCTTAGTCCGGGGCTACGAGCAGTACTTC CASSLVRGYEQYF
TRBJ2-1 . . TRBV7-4 TGTGCCAGCAGCTTACTAGCTCCAAGCTCCTACAATGAGCAGTTCTTC CASSLLAPSSYNEQFF
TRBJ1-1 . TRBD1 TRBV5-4 TGTGCCAGCAGCTTATTAGAAACAAGACAGGGTCTTTGGACTGAAGCTTTCTTT CASSLLETRQGLWTEAFF
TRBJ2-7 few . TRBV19 TGTGCCAGTAGTCCAGGGACCTACGAGCAGTACTTC CASSPGTYEQYF
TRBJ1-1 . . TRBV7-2 TGTGCCAGCAGGTTCACAGGACGGAACACTGAAGCTTTCTTT CASRFTGRNTEAFF
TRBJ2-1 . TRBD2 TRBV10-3 TGTGCCACCCTAAAGACTAGCGGGAGTAGCAATGAGCAGTTCTTC CATLKTSGSSNEQFF
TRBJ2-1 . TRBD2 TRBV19 TGTGCCAGTAGTCTAGCGGGAGAACACAATGAGCAGTTCTTC CASSLAGEHNEQFF
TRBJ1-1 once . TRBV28 TGTGCCAGCAGTGATCCGGGACACCCGAACACTGAAGCTTTCTTT CASSDPGHPNTEAFF
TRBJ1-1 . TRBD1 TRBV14 TGTGCCAGCAGCCAAATGGGACAGGTGAACACTGAAGCTTTCTTT CASSQMGQVNTEAFF
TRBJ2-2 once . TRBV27 TGTGCCAGCTCCTCCGGGGGATCGGGAATGGGGGAGCTGTTTTTT CASSSGGSGMGELFF
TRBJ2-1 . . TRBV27 TGTGCCAGCAGTTTTGAGCTTCCAAGCTCCTACAATGAGCAGTTCTTC CASSFELPSSYNEQFF
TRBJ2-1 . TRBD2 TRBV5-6 TGTGCCAGCAGCTTGGGACTAGCGGGGTACAATGAGCAGTTCTTC CASSLGLAGYNEQFF
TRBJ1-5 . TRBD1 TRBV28 TGTGCCAGCAGTATCCAAGGACAGGGTAAGCGTCAGCCCCAGCATTTT CASSIQGQGKRQPQHF
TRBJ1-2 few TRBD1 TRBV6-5 TGTGCCAGCAGTGGCTCCCAGGGGGCCTACTATGGCTACACCTTC CASSGSQGAYYGYTF